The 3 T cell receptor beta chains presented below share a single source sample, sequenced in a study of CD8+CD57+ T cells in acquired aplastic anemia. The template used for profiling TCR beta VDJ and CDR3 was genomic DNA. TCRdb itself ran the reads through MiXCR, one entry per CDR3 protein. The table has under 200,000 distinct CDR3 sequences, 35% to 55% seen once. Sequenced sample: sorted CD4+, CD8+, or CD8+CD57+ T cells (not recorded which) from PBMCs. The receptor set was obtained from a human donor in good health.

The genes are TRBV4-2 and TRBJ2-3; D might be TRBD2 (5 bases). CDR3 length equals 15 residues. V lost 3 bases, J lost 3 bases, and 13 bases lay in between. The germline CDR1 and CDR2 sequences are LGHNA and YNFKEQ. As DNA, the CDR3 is TGTGCCAGCAGCCAGGGAGCGTTACGTACAGATACGCAGTATTTT. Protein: CASSQGALRTDTQYF.

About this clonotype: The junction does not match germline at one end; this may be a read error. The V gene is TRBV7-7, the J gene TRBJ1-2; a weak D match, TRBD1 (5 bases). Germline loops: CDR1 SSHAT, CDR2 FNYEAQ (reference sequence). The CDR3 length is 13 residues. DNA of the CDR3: TGTGCTAGCAGTTCGACGACAGCTTATGGCTACACCTTC. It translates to CASSSTTAYGYTF.

The CDR3 coding sequence is TGTGCCAGCAGCTTTGGGACTAGGAAGTACTTC. This gives the protein CASSFGTRKYF. The chain combines TRBV7-2 with TRBJ2-5; 8 nucleotides agree with TRBD2. Germline lookup yields CDR1 SGHTA and CDR2 FQGNSA. J gave up 12 bases and V 3 bases, and 3 bases lay outside the gene matches. The CDR3 totals 11 residues.